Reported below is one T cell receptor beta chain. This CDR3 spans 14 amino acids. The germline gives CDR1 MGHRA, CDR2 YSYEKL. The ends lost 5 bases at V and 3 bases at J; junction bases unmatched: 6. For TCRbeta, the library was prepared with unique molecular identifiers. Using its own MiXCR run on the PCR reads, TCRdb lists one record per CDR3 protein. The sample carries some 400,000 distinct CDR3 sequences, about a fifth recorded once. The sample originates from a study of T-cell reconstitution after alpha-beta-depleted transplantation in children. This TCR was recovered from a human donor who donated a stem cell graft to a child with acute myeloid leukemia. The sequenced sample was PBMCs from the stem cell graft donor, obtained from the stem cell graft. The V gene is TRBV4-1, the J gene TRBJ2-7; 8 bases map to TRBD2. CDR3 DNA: TGCGCCAGCAGCTCGGGAGGGAATATCTACGAGCAGTACTTC. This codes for CASSSGGNIYEQYF.